This T cell receptor (beta chain) stems from a study of early T cells in non-severe SARS-CoV-2 infection. Across the whole study: From unsorted whole blood, bulk RNA was sequenced, and the chains remained unpaired.

This clonotype showed up just a few times. One entry per CDR3 protein, called by TCRdb with MiXCR from the 5' RACE reads. The table records approximately 84,000 distinct CDR3 sequences, around 14% of them present only once. Per the germline V gene, CDR1 is DFQATT and CDR2 is SNEGSKA (reference sequence). V gave up 3 bases and J gave up 7 bases; unmatched junction bases: 8. This CDR3 has 14 residues. The sample taken for sequencing was whole blood. The chain links TRBV20-1 to TRBJ1-5; 8 nucleotides line up with TRBD1. The clonotype was recovered from an adult who was a healthcare worker with PCR-confirmed SARS-CoV-2 infection or an uninfected control (not recorded which). The CDR3 DNA is TGCAGTGCTAGGATCGACAGGGACAGGCAGCCCCAGCATTTT. Protein sequence: CSARIDRDRQPQHF.